Listed here is a single T cell receptor beta chain. Its antigen is not identified. The authors amplified TCR beta CDR3 regions, and they did so from RNA transcripts for repertoire sequencing. RT-PCR with HTBI primers came first, then second-round multiplex PCR. TCRdb used MiXCR to reprocess the multiplex PCR reads, holding one entry per CDR3 protein. The table has over a million distinct CDR3 sequences, 35% to 45% seen once. Each hyperthyroidism patient was newly diagnosed, with under 2 months' duration, and aged 18 to 65. The record originates from a study of Graves' ophthalmopathy and Graves' hyperthyroidism. Study context: No ophthalmopathy within 18 months of follow-up signified stable hyperthyroidism.

In germline, CDR1 is ENHRY, CDR2 SYGVKD. The CDR3 loop spans 13 amino acids. V lost 5 bases to trimming and J lost 2 bases, with 10 bases between them. The study's findings and limits: Sensitivity of 85% to 90% and specificity of 70% to 84% were achieved when a 13-signature model separated ophthalmopathy from stable hyperthyroidism. Sensitivity of roughly 71% and specificity of roughly 72% were achieved by the model that predicted ophthalmopathy progression.

The sequenced material came from peripheral blood or thyroid tissue (not recorded which). The clonotype originates from an adult man with Graves' hyperthyroidism. This sequence joins TRBV10-3 and TRBJ2-7; no definite D call. As DNA, the CDR3 is TGTGCCATCAGTCCCGGGCAGGCCTACGAGCAGTACTTC. Translation: CAISPGQAYEQYF.